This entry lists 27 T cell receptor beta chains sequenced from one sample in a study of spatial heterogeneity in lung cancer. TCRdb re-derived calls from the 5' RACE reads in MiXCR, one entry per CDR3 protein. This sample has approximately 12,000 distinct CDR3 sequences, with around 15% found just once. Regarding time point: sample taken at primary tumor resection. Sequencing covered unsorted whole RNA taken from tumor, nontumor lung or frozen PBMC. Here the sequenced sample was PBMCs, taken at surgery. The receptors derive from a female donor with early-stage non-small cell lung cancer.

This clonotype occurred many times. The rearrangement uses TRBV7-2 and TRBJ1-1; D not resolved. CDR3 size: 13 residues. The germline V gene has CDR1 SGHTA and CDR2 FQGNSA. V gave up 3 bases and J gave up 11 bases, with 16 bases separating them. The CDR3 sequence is CASSFSGLSRAFF. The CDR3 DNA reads TGTGCCAGCAGCTTTTCTGGCCTTTCGCGGGCTTTCTTT.

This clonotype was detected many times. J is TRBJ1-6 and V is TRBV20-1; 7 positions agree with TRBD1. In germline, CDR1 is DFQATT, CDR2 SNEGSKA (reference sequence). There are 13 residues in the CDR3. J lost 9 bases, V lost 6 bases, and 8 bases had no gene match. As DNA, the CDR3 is TGCAGTGCCCCGACAGGGCGGCGTTCACCCCTCCACTTT. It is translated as CSAPTGRRSPLHF.

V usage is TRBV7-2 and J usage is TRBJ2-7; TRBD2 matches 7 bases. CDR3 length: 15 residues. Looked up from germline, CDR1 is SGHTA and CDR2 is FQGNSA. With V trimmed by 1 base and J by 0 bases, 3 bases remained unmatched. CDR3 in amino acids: CASSLVGGSSYEQYF. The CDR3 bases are TGTGCCAGCAGCTTAGTAGGCGGGAGCTCCTACGAGCAGTACTTC.

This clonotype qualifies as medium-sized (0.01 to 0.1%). The CDR3 DNA follows: TGTGCCAGCTCACCGATCAACACCGGGGAGCTGTTTTTT. It codes for CASSPINTGELFF. The chain uses TRBV18 and TRBJ2-2; no clear D. Trimming removed 3 bases from V and 2 bases from J, with 4 bases in between. From germline, CDR1 is KGHSH and CDR2 LQKENI. The CDR3 sequence is 13 residues long.

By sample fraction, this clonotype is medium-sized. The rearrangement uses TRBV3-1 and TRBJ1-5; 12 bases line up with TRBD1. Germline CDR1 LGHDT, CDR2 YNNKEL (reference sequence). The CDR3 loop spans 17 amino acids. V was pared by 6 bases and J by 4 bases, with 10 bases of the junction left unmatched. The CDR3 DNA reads TGTGCCAGCAGTCCCGGGACAGGGGGCAGGGGTAATCAGCCCCAGCATTTT. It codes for CASSPGTGGRGNQPQHF.

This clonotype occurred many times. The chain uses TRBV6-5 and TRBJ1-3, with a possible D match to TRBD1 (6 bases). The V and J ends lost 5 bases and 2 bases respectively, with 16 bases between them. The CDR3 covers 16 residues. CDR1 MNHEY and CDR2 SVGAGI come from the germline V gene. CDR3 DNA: TGTGCCAGCAGTACCACAGCGGGGGGCGCTGGAAACACCATATATTTT. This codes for CASSTTAGGAGNTIYF.

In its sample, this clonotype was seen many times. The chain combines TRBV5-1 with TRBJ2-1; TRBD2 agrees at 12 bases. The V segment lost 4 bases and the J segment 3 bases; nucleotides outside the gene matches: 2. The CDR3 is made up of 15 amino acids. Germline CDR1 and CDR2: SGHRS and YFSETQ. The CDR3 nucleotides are TGCGCCAGCAGCCCACTAGCGGGGGGCTACAATGAGCAGTTCTTC. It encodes CASSPLAGGYNEQFF.

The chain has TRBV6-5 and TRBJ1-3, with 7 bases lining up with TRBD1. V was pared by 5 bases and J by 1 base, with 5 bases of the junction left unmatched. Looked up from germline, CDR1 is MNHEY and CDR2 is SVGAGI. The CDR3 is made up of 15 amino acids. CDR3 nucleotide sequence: TGTGCCAGCAGTAAGACAGGGCAATCTGGAAACACCATATATTTT. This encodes CASSKTGQSGNTIYF.

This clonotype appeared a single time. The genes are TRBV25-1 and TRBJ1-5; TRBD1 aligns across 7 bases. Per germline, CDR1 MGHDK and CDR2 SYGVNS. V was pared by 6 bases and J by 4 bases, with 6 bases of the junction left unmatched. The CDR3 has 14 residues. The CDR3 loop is CASRETGLNQPQHF. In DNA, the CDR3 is TGTGCCAGCAGGGAGACAGGGCTTAATCAGCCCCAGCATTTT.

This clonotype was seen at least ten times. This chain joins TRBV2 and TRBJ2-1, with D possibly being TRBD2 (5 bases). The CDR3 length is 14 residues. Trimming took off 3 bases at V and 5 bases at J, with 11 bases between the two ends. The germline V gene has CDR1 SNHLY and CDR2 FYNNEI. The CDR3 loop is CASSEDSSNNEQFF. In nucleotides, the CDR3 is TGTGCCAGCAGTGAGGATTCTAGCAACAATGAGCAGTTCTTC.

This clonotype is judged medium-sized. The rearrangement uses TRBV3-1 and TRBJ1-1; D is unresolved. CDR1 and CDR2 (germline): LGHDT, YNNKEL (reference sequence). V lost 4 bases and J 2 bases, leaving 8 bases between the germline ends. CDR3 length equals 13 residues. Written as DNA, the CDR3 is TGTGCCAGCAGCCCCCCACCCAACACTGAAGCTTTCTTT. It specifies CASSPPPNTEAFF. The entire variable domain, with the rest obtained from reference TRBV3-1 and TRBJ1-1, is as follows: DTAVSQTPKYLVTQMGNDKSIKCEQNLGHDTMYWYKQDSKKFLKIMFSYNNKELIINETVPNRFSPKSPDKAHLNLHINSLELGDSAVYFCASSPPPNTEAFFGQGTRLTVV.

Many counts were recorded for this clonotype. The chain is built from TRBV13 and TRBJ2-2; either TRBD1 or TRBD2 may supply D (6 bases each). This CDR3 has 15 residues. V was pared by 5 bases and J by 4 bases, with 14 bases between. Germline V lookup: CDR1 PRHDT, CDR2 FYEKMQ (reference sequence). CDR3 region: CASSQRRGSTGELFF. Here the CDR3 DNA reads TGTGCCAGCAGCCAAAGGAGGGGGAGCACCGGGGAGCTGTTTTTT.

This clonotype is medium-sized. CDR3 coding DNA: TGCAGCGTCCTTAGCATAGCCGATGAGCAGTTCTTC. Protein sequence: CSVLSIADEQFF. This rearrangement joins TRBV29-1 to TRBJ2-1; D gene uncertain. In germline, CDR1 is SQVTM, CDR2 ANQGSEA. CDR3 size: 12 residues. V was cut by 6 bases and J by 8 bases, with 14 bases left in between.

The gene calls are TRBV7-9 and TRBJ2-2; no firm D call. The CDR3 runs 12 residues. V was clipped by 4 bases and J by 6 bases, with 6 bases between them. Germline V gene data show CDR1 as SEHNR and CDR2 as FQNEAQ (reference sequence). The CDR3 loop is CASSSWAGELFF. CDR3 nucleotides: TGTGCCAGCAGCTCTTGGGCCGGGGAGCTGTTTTTT.

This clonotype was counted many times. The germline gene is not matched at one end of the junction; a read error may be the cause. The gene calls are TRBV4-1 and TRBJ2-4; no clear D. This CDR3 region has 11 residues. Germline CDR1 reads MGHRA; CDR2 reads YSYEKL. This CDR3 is CASSQGKGKHF. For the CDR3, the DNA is TGCGCCAGCAGCCAAGGGAAGGGAAAGCACTTC.

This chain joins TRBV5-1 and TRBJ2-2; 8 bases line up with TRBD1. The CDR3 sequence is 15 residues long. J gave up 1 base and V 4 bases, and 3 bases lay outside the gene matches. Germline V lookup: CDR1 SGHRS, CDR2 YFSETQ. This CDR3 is CASSQGTGNTGELFF. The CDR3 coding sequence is TGCGCCAGCAGCCAGGGGACAGGGAACACCGGGGAGCTGTTTTTT.

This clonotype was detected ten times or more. The CDR3 loop reads CASSSGLAGVNTQYF. The CDR3 nucleotides are TGTGCCAGCAGCTCTGGACTAGCGGGAGTAAATACGCAGTATTTT. J is TRBJ2-3 and V is TRBV12-3 or TRBV12-4; 13 nucleotides align to TRBD2. J lost 7 bases, V lost 6 bases, and 7 bases had no gene match. The CDR3 is 15 amino acids.

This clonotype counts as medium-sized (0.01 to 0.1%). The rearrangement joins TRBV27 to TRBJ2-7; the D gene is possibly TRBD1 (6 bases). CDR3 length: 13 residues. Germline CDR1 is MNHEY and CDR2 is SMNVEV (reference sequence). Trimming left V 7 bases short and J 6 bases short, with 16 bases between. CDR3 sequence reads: CASMVQGSSEQYF. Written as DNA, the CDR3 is TGTGCCAGCATGGTTCAGGGGAGCAGCGAGCAGTACTTC.

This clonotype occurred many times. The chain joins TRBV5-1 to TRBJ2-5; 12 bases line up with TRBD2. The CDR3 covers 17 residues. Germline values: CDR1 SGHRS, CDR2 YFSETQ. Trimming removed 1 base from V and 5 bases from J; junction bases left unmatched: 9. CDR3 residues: CASSLQPTSGRSETQYF. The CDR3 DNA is TGCGCCAGCAGCTTGCAGCCAACTAGCGGGAGGTCGGAGACCCAGTACTTC. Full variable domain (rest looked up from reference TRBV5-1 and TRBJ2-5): KAGVTQTPRYLIKTRGQQVTLSCSPISGHRSVSWYQQTPGQGLQFLFEYFSETQRNKGNFPGRFSGRQFSNSRSEMNVSTLELGDSALYLCASSLQPTSGRSETQYFGPGTRLLVL.

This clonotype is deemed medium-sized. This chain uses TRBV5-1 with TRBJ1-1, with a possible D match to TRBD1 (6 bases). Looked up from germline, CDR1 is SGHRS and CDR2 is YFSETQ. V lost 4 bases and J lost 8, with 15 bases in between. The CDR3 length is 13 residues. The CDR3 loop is CASSAQGQGEAFF. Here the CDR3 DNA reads TGCGCCAGCAGCGCCCAGGGGCAAGGGGAAGCTTTCTTT. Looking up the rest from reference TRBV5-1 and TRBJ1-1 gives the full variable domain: KAGVTQTPRYLIKTRGQQVTLSCSPISGHRSVSWYQQTPGQGLQFLFEYFSETQRNKGNFPGRFSGRQFSNSRSEMNVSTLELGDSALYLCASSAQGQGEAFFGQGTRLTVV.

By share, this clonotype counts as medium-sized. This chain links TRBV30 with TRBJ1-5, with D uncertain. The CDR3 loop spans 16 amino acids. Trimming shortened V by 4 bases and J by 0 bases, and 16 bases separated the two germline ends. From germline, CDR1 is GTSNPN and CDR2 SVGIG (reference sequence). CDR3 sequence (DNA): TGTGCCTGGACCGCCGGGCTGTGGAATAGCAATCAGCCCCAGCATTTT. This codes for CAWTAGLWNSNQPQHF.

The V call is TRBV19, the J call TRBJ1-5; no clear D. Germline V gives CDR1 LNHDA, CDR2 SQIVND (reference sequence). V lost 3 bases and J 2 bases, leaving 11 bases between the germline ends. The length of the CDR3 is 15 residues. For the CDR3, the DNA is TGTGCCAGTAGTATGGCGTATGGAGGCAATCAGCCCCAGCATTTT. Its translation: CASSMAYGGNQPQHF.

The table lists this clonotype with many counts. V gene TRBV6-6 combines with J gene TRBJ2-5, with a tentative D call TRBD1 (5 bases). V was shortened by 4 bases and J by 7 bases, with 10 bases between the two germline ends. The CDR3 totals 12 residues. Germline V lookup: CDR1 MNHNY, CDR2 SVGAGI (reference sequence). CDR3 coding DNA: TGTGCCAGCAGTTCCCGTCAGGGGACCCAGTACTTC. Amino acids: CASSSRQGTQYF.

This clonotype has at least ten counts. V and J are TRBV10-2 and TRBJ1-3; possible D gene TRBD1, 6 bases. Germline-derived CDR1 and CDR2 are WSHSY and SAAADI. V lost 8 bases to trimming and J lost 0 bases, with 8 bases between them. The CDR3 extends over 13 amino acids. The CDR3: CASGQSSGNTIYF. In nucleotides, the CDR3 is TGCGCCAGCGGACAGAGCTCTGGAAACACCATATATTTT.

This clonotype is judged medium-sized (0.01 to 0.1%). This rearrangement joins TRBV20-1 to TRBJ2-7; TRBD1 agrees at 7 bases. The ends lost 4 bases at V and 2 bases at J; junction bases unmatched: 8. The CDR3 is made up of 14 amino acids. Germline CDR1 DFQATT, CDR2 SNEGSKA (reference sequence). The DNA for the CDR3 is TGCAGTGCTATAAACACAGGGGAGACCTACGAGCAGTACTTC. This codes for CSAINTGETYEQYF.

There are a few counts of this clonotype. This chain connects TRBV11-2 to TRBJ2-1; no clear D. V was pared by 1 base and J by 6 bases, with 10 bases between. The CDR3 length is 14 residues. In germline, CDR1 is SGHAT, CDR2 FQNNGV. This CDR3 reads CASSLGWVPNEQFF. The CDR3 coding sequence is TGTGCCAGCAGCTTAGGGTGGGTTCCCAATGAGCAGTTCTTC.

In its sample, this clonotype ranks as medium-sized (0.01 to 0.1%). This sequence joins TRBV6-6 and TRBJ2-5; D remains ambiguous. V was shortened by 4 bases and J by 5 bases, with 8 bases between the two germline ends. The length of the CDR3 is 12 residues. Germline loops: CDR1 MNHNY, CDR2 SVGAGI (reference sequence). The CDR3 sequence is CASSSSGETQYF. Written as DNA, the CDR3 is TGTGCCAGCAGTTCGAGTGGGGAGACCCAGTACTTC.